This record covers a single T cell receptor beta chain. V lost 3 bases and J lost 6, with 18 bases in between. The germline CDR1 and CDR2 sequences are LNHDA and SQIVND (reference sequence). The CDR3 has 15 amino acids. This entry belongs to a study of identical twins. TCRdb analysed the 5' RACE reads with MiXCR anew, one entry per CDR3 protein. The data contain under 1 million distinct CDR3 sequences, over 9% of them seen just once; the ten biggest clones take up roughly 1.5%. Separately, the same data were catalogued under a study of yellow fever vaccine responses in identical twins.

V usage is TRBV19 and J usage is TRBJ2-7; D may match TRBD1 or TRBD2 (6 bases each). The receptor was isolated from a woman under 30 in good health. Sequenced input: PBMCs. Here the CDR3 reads CASSMMGGRGSEQYF. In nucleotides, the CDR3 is TGTGCCAGTAGTATGATGGGGGGCCGGGGCTCCGAGCAGTACTTC.